The present TCR beta chain was sequenced within a study of identical twins (dated by TCRdb to 2015 to 2016). Regarding the research as a whole: The study deep-sequenced TCR alpha and beta repertoires from monozygotic twins, unrelated adults of various ages and cord blood to test whether fetal clonotypes persist. Replicate twin experiments were performed at different times using different library preparation protocols to rule out contamination.

What the research found in general, with its limitations: A weaker excess of twin sharing was found in beta out-of-frame sequences because the signal-to-noise ratio was lowered by fewer shared sequences. Zero-insertion analyses could be partly confounded by invariant T cells such as MAIT and iNKT, though diverse VJ usage argued against such confounding for most clonotypes. Because the same donors could not be followed over many years, conclusions were based on cross-sectional statistical analysis. Compared with coincidental sharing between unrelated individuals, out-of-frame TCR alpha sequences shared between twins had an excess of sequences with low generation probability. Fewer insertions were carried by abundant cord blood beta clonotypes; a weaker similar trend was observed in young adult naive repertoires, while no such trend was observed in memory repertoires. In monozygotic twins, out-of-frame TCR alpha sharing was systematically underestimated by recombination models, although the models agreed with sharing between unrelated individuals.

Based on the germline V gene (reference sequence), the CDR1 and CDR2 sequences are DFQATT and SNEGSKA. V lost 0 bases and J lost 0 bases; the stretch between them is 10 bases long. The CDR3 runs 15 amino acids, cysteine and phenylalanine included. Of the read, only the CDR3 DNA is kept; its 45 bases are in frame from base 1. Every donor in the study was a healthy Caucasian. Miltenyi CD45RO+ enrichment and human naive T-cell isolation kits were used to isolate memory (CD45RO+) and naive T cells from PBMC. In its sample, this clonotype was seen a few times. Its specific antigen is unknown. Qualities for individual bases were not recorded, and no much larger clone is one base off. Library construction relied on 5' RACE. Data came from an Illumina HiSeq 2000. Template switching added a universal primer binding site, and the final cDNA carried a unique molecular identifier that allowed TCR cDNA molecules to be counted accurately. First-strand cDNA for TCR alpha and beta chains was synthesized from specific primers in the conserved constant-segment region. To control for contamination, every cDNA library was double barcoded, receiving both a SMART-Mk sample barcode and Illumina barcodes. Two successive PCR steps introduced TruSeq adapter sequences along with Illumina sample barcodes. TCR alpha and beta cDNA libraries were sequenced on the Illumina HiSeq platform with custom primers. The original pipeline was this. MiGEC processed the raw reads to extract unique molecular identifiers, while MiXCR was used to determine the CDR3 positions. For each individual, recombination models were inferred using an EM algorithm with the repgenHMM and IGoR tools. The analysis of shared clonotypes was done with the tcR package in R, with sharing normalized by the product of cloneset sizes. Out-of-frame nonproductive sequences were analyzed to study raw recombination free of thymic and clonal selection effects. TCRdb handled the public reads itself, with Q25 trimming in fastp and clone calling in MiXCR, and kept productive beta chains. Merged by CDR3 protein, the rows form single entries marked with the most common genes and DNA. V and J calls and clone size were set by TCRdb, not the authors. This sample gives over 200,000 distinct CDR3 sequences in total; around 10% of them show up just once. Of the sample, about 5.2% is held by the ten largest clones.

The chain uses TRBV20-1 and TRBJ2-3; TRBD2 is possibly the D segment (5 matching bases). Sequenced sample: memory (CD45RO+) T cells sorted from blood. According to the study, the label for this sample's cell subset or site signals: CD45RO+ enriched T cells. This clonotype originated in a woman aged 18-29 years in good health. The CDR3 region: CSARDPRTSTDTQYF. Read as DNA, the sequence is TGCAGTGCTAGAGATCCAAGGACTAGCACAGATACGCAGTATTTT.